The 26 T cell receptor beta chains below were found in one sample sequenced in a study of technical replicates of blood from several donors. Here immunoSEQ multiplex PCR was the method, and the copy in TCRdb shows in-frame clones only, minus some. Of 50,000 to 75,000 clones detected, just under 95% appear once; the ten largest clones hold around 4.2%. Sequences were obtained from PBMCs. These TCRs come from a human donor in good health. Some clones in this sample may be carry-over from other donors' samples.

J is TRBJ2-3 and V is TRBV30, with 10 positions matching TRBD2. The CDR3 is made up of 14 amino acids. Losses at the gene ends were 5 bases for V and 2 bases for J; bases not matched to a gene: 4. Germline V gene sequence: CDR1 GTSNPN, CDR2 SVGIG (reference sequence). As DNA, the CDR3 is TGTGCCTGGTCAAGCGGGAGGGCCACAGATACGCAGTATTTT. Protein sequence: CAWSSGRATDTQYF.

This sequence joins TRBV11-2 and TRBJ2-7; D is perhaps TRBD2 (6 bases). The V end lost 1 base, the J end lost 3 bases, and 7 bases lay between the germline ends. Looked up from germline, CDR1 is SGHAT and CDR2 is FQNNGV. This CDR3 is 13 amino acids long. Written as DNA, the CDR3 is TGTGCCAGCAGCTTAGTGGGGGGCTACGAGCAGTACTTC. This translates into CASSLVGGYEQYF.

In this sample, this clone turned up once. The chain links TRBV15 to TRBJ1-6, with D maybe TRBD1 (6 bases). V lost 0 bases and J 4 bases, leaving 16 bases between the germline ends. This CDR3 region has 18 residues. Germline CDR1 and CDR2: LNHNV and YYDKDF (reference sequence). This CDR3 is CATSREARGRGYNSPLHF. Here the CDR3 DNA reads TGTGCCACCAGCAGAGAGGCGAGAGGCAGGGGTTATAATTCACCCCTCCACTTT.

The V gene is TRBV30, the J gene TRBJ2-5, with a tentative D call TRBD2 (6 bases). This CDR3 has 13 residues. The germline gives CDR1 GTSNPN, CDR2 SVGIG (reference sequence). The germline V and J ends were trimmed by 8 bases and 6 bases, with 19 bases remaining between them. The CDR3 loop is CARTIGGRKTQYF. The CDR3, as DNA: TGTGCCAGGACAATCGGAGGGCGGAAGACCCAGTACTTC.

The chain combines TRBV19 with TRBJ2-1; a possible D gene is TRBD2 (5 bases). Looked up from germline, CDR1 is LNHDA and CDR2 is SQIVND (reference sequence). The ends were cut back, 7 bases at V and 8 bases at J, with 18 bases in the middle. The CDR3 runs 14 residues. The CDR3 sequence: CASKVGSSRDEQFF. The CDR3 DNA reads TGTGCCAGTAAGGTGGGGTCTAGCCGCGATGAGCAGTTCTTC. Together with reference TRBV19 and TRBJ2-1, the CDR3 gives the full variable domain: DGGITQSPKYLFRKEGQNVTLSCEQNLNHDAMYWYRQDPGQGLRLIYYSQIVNDFQKGDIAEGYSVSREKKESFPLTVTSAQKNPTAFYLCASKVGSSRDEQFFGPGTRLTVL.

The CDR3 here is CASSANGGGNEQFF. The CDR3 coding sequence is TGTGCCAGCAGCGCCAATGGGGGGGGCAATGAGCAGTTCTTC. The chain combines TRBV11-3 with TRBJ2-1; 7 nucleotides align to TRBD2. CDR1 is SGHNT and CDR2 is YENEEA in the germline V gene. This CDR3 has 14 residues. V lost 5 bases and J lost 6; bases outside the gene matches: 7.

The chain recombines TRBV9 with TRBJ1-1, with D possibly being TRBD1 (5 bases). The CDR3 runs to 16 residues. Trimming removed 5 bases from V and 0 bases from J, with 17 bases in between. CDR1 is SGDLS and CDR2 is YYNGEE in the germline V gene. CDR3 sequence (DNA): TGTGCCAGCAGGGCGTGGGGGGGAGGAGTGAACACTGAAGCTTTCTTT. Its translation: CASRAWGGGVNTEAFF.

The chain employs TRBV29-1 and TRBJ2-6, with 10 bases fitting TRBD1. Per germline, CDR1 SQVTM and CDR2 ANQGSEA. CDR3 size: 15 residues. The J segment lost 2 bases and the V segment lost 7 bases, leaving 5 bases of the junction unmatched. This CDR3 is CSGVGTGAGANVLTF. In nucleotides, the CDR3 is TGCAGCGGAGTCGGGACAGGGGCTGGGGCCAACGTCCTGACTTTC.

CDR3 in amino acids: CASSLPGTNQETQYF. CDR3 coding DNA: TGTGCCAGCAGCTTGCCCGGGACTAATCAAGAGACCCAGTACTTC. The genes are TRBV5-4 and TRBJ2-5, with 7 bases lining up with TRBD2. Germline CDR1 SGHNT, CDR2 YYREEE (reference sequence). V shed 1 base and J 2 bases; nucleotides not matched to a gene: 5. The CDR3 is made up of 15 amino acids.

The chain uses TRBV12-2 and TRBJ2-1; the table's D gene call, TRBD1, was not cross checked with the DNA. TRBV12-2 is labeled a pseudogene. The CDR3 has 17 amino acids. This chain's CDR3 is CASRLVRTGSSYNEQFF. The DNA of the CDR3 is TGTGCAAGTCGCTTAGTCAGAACAGGGAGCTCCTACAATGAGCAGTTCTTC.

In this sample, this clone turned up once. The rearrangement uses TRBV5-1 and TRBJ1-5, with D possibly being TRBD1 (5 bases). The CDR3 covers 14 residues. Germline V gene lookup returns CDR1 SGHRS and CDR2 YFSETQ. V lost 4 bases and J lost 5, with 13 bases in between. This chain's CDR3 is CASSLLGGDQPQHF. The CDR3 nucleotides are TGCGCCAGCAGCCTGCTTGGAGGGGATCAGCCCCAGCATTTT.

The rearrangement uses TRBV29-1 and TRBJ2-2; TRBD1 is a possible D gene (5 bases). Trimming took 3 bases from V and 5 from J, leaving 7 bases between them. The CDR3 loop spans 12 amino acids. CDR1 is SQVTM, CDR2 ANQGSEA, per germline. CDR3 bases: TGCAGCGTTGAGAAGGGGACCGGGGAGCTGTTTTTT. Translated: CSVEKGTGELFF.

The V call is TRBV4-3, the J call TRBJ2-2; 11 nucleotides match TRBD2. Germline V gene sequence: CDR1 LGHNA, CDR2 YSLEER. The CDR3 covers 17 residues. Trimming at V came to 5 bases and at J to 3 bases, leaving 8 bases not matched to a gene. This chain's CDR3 is CASSSLTSGSHTGELFF. The CDR3 DNA sequence: TGCGCCAGCAGCAGTTTAACTAGCGGGAGTCACACCGGGGAGCTGTTTTTT.

The V and J genes are TRBV6-5 and TRBJ2-2; 8 positions match TRBD1. CDR1 is MNHEY and CDR2 is SVGAGI in the germline V gene. The CDR3 is made up of 16 amino acids. The V and J ends lost 4 bases and 4 bases, in that order; junction bases with no gene match: 8. This chain's CDR3 is CASSFGQGLGTGELFF. In DNA, the CDR3 is TGTGCCAGCAGTTTTGGACAGGGCCTGGGCACCGGGGAGCTGTTTTTT.

This clone was observed a single time. The chain is built from TRBV7-2 and TRBJ2-5; 11 bases align to TRBD2. Germline CDR1 is SGHTA and CDR2 is FQGNSA. The CDR3 loop spans 14 amino acids. V trimming: 1 base; J trimming: 5 bases; junction bases outside the gene matches: 0. CDR3 protein: CASSLVAGGETQYF. Written as DNA, the CDR3 is TGTGCCAGCAGCTTAGTAGCGGGAGGGGAGACCCAGTACTTC.

The CDR3 bases are TGTGCCATCAGGGGGGACAGGGGAGTTTGGTCTGAAGCTTTCTTT. Protein sequence: CAIRGDRGVWSEAFF. The chain employs TRBV10-3 and TRBJ1-1; 10 nucleotides match TRBD1. CDR3 size: 15 residues. Germline lookup yields CDR1 ENHRY and CDR2 SYGVKD. Trimming cost V 6 bases and J 6 bases; bases outside gene matches: 10.

There are a few counts of this clone. The V gene is TRBV7-9, the J gene TRBJ1-2, with TRBD1 matching over 8 bases. V lost 6 bases and J lost 2; bases outside the gene matches: 8. In germline, CDR1 is SEHNR, CDR2 FQNEAQ (reference sequence). The CDR3 is 15 residues long. CDR3 in DNA: TGTGCCAGCAGTTTACGACAGGGGATCAACTATGGCTACACCTTC. It yields the protein CASSLRQGINYGYTF.

V and J are TRBV9 and TRBJ1-2; no definite D call. The germline V gene encodes CDR1 SGDLS and CDR2 YYNGEE. The CDR3 runs to 16 residues. The V end lost 0 bases, the J end lost 8 bases, and 20 bases lay between the germline ends. CDR3 loop: CASSVGQQNPERGYTF. Here the CDR3 DNA reads TGTGCCAGCAGCGTAGGTCAGCAGAACCCCGAGCGGGGCTACACCTTC. Full variable domain (remainder filled in from reference TRBV9 and TRBJ1-2): DSGVTQTPKHLITATGQRVTLRCSPRSGDLSVYWYQQSLDQGLQFLIQYYNGEERAKGNILERFSAQQFPDLHSELNLSSLELGDSALYFCASSVGQQNPERGYTFGSGTRLTVV.

The chain carries TRBV7-9 and TRBJ1-1; 8 bases are shared with TRBD1. V shed 5 bases and J 4 bases; nucleotides not matched to a gene: 9. The germline V gene encodes CDR1 SEHNR and CDR2 FQNEAQ (reference sequence). This CDR3 comprises 15 residues. The CDR3 region is CASSQRAGGSTEAFF. The CDR3 nucleotides are TGTGCCAGCAGCCAGAGGGCAGGGGGCTCCACTGAAGCTTTCTTT.

V gene TRBV7-2 combines with J gene TRBJ2-7; D is perhaps TRBD2 (5 bases). CDR1 and CDR2 from the germline V gene are SGHTA and FQGNSA. Trimming left V 5 bases short and J 11 bases short, with 16 bases between. The CDR3 runs to 12 residues. CDR3 region: CASSIGLTVEYF. The CDR3 bases are TGTGCCAGCAGCATTGGACTCACGGTGGAGTACTTC. The whole variable domain, filled in from reference TRBV7-2 and TRBJ2-7, reads GAGVSQSPSNKVTEKGKDVELRCDPISGHTALYWYRQSLGQGLEFLIYFQGNSAPDKSGLPSDRFSAERTGGSVSTLTIQRTQQEDSAVYLCASSIGLTVEYFGPGTRLTVT.

The rearrangement links TRBV30 to TRBJ1-3, with D unresolved. The CDR3 has 11 residues. Germline assignment: CDR1 GTSNPN and CDR2 SVGIG (reference sequence). CDR3 nucleotides: TGTGGGCGGTCCTCTGGAAACACCATATATTTT. As protein: CGRSSGNTIYF.

V and J are TRBV30 and TRBJ2-3; 11 bases align to TRBD2. V dropped 2 bases and J dropped 3; count of bases not matched to a gene: 10. This CDR3 has 17 amino acids. Germline loops: CDR1 GTSNPN, CDR2 SVGIG (reference sequence). The CDR3 here is CAWSIVSSGRRTDTQYF. Written as DNA, the CDR3 is TGTGCCTGGAGTATCGTGTCTAGCGGGAGGCGTACAGATACGCAGTATTTT.

This chain links TRBV7-2 with TRBJ1-2; D is perhaps TRBD1 (6 bases). Germline CDR1 and CDR2: SGHTA and FQGNSA. This CDR3 has 15 residues. The V and J ends lost 5 bases and 2 bases respectively, with 15 bases between them. The CDR3: CASSRDVGGNYGYTF. In DNA, the CDR3 is TGTGCCAGCAGCCGAGACGTAGGGGGAAACTATGGCTACACCTTC.

The CDR3 DNA follows: TGCAGCGTTGAACAGGGGAGGGCCGGGGAGCTGTTTTTT. Translated, it gives CSVEQGRAGELFF. The chain uses TRBV29-1 and TRBJ2-2, with D possibly TRBD2 on 7 matching bases. Germline CDR1 SQVTM, CDR2 ANQGSEA. Trimming cost V 2 bases and J 6 bases, with 10 bases left between them. The CDR3 extends over 13 amino acids.

The rearrangement joins TRBV7-2 to TRBJ2-1; possibly TRBD2 for D (6 bases). Trimming took off 2 bases at V and 2 bases at J, with 13 bases between the two ends. The CDR3 totals 16 residues. Germline values: CDR1 SGHTA, CDR2 FQGNSA. The CDR3 protein is CASSLFFLATYNEQFF. CDR3 coding DNA: TGTGCCAGCAGCTTATTCTTCCTAGCGACCTACAATGAGCAGTTCTTC.

The sample holds one count of this clone. J is TRBJ2-6 and V is TRBV30, with a tentative D call TRBD1 (5 bases). Germline loops: CDR1 GTSNPN, CDR2 SVGIG (reference sequence). Trimming pared 3 bases from V and 2 bases from J, leaving 11 bases between. This CDR3 comprises 15 residues. CDR3 amino acids: CAWRGLGTGANVLTF. DNA of the CDR3: TGTGCCTGGAGGGGGCTGGGTACTGGGGCCAACGTCCTGACTTTC.